This TCR beta chain was identified in a study of patients and donors after allogeneic stem cell transplantation (dated by TCRdb to 2019 to 2021). Library construction relied on RT-PCR. The reads were generated on a NextSeq 550. TCRdb took the public reads, trimmed them with fastp at Q25, ran MiXCR for clone calling and kept in-frame beta chains. Entries are consolidated by CDR3 protein sequence, retaining the most common genes and DNA. The sample table lists about 200,000 distinct CDR3 sequences, around 41% of them with a count of one. The leading ten clones occupy more than 9% of the sample. This clonotype was seen once. Its specific antigen is unknown. Base qualities are not at hand, and no much larger clone is one base apart. One read alone lends weak support. CDR1 MDHEN and CDR2 SYDVKM were looked up in the germline V gene. From the cysteine up to the phenylalanine, the CDR3 has a length of 15 residues. Only the CDR3 part of the read is kept: 45 bases, read in frame from the first base. V gives up 2 bases and J gives up 4 bases, and the segment between their germline ends measures 14 bases.

The sample consisted of blood, either unsorted or a sorted T cell fraction (not recorded which). This TCR was sampled from a human donor who was either an allogeneic HSCT recipient or a stem cell or donor lymphocyte infusion donor (not recorded which). It is not recorded whose cells these are; they may come from a transplant donor. In this chain, TRBV28 is recombined with TRBJ1-2; 5 matching bases give a weak D call of TRBD1. Read as DNA, the sequence is TGTGCCAGCAGTTTAGAGGGGTCCGCCTTCTATGGCTACACCTTC. Translated, it gives CASSLEGSAFYGYTF.